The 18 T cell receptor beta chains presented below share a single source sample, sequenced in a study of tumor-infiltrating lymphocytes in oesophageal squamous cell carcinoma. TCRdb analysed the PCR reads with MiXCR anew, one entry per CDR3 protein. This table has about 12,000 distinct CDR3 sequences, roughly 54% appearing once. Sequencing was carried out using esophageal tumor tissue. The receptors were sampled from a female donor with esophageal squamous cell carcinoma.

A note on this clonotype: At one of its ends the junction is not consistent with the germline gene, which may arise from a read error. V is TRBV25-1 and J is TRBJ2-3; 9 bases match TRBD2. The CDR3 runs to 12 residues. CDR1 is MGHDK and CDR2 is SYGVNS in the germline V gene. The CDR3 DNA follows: TGTGCCAGCAGTTTCGGCGGGGGGGAGGCAGATTTT. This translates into CASSFGGGEADF.

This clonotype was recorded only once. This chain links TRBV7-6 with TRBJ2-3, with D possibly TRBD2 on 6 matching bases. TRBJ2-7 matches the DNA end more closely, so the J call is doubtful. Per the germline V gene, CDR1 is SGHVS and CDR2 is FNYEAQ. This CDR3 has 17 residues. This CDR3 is CASSSNGGSYLVGEQYF. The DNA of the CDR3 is TGTGCCAGCAGCTCAAACGGAGGGTCCTACCTGGTGGGTGAGCAGTACTTC.

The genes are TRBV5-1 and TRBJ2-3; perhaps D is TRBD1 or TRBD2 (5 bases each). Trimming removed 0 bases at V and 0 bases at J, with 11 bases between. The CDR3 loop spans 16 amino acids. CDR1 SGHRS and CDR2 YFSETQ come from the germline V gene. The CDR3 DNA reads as TGCGCCAGCAGCTTGGGACGGGGCCTAAGCACAGATACGCAGTATTTT. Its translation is CASSLGRGLSTDTQYF.

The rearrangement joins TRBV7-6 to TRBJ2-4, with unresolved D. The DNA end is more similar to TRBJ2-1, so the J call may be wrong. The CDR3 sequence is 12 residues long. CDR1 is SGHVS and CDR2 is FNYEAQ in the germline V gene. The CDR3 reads CASSLWGSEQFF. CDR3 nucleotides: TGTGCCAGCAGCTTATGGGGAAGTGAGCAGTTCTTC.

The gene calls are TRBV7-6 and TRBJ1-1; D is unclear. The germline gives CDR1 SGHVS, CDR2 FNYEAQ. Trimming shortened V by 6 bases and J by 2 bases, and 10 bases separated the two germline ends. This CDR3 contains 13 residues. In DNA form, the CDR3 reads TGTGCCAGCAGGAAACAGCCAAACACTGAAGCTTTCTTT. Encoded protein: CASRKQPNTEAFF. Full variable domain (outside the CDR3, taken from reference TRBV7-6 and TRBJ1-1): GAGVSQSPRYKVTKRGQDVALRCDPISGHVSLYWYRQALGQGPEFLTYFNYEAQQDKSGLPNDRFSAERPEGSISTLTIQRTEQRDSAMYRCASRKQPNTEAFFGQGTRLTVV.

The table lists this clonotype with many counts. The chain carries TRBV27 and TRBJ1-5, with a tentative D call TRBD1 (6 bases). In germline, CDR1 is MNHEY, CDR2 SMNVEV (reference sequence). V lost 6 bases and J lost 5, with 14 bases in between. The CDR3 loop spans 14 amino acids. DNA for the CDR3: TGTGCCAGCAGCCTACAGGGCTCTCATCAGCCCCAGCATTTT. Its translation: CASSLQGSHQPQHF.

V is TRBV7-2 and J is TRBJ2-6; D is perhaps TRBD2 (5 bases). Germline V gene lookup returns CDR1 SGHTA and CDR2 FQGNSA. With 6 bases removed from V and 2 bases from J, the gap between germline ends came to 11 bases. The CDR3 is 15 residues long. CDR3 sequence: CASSRSGAGANVLTF. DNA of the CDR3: TGTGCCAGCAGTCGCAGCGGAGCTGGGGCCAACGTCCTGACTTTC. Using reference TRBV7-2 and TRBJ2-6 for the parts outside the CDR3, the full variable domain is GAGVSQSPSNKVTEKGKDVELRCDPISGHTALYWYRQSLGQGLEFLIYFQGNSAPDKSGLPSDRFSAERTGGSVSTLTIQRTQQEDSAVYLCASSRSGAGANVLTFGAGSRLTVL.

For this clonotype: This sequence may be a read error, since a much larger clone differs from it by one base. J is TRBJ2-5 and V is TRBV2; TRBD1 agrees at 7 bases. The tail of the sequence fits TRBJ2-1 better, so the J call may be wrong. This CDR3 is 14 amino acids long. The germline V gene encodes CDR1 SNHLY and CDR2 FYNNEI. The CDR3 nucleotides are TGTGCCAGCTCAATGGGACAGCTCTGGTACGAGCAGTTCTTC. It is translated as CASSMGQLWYEQFF.

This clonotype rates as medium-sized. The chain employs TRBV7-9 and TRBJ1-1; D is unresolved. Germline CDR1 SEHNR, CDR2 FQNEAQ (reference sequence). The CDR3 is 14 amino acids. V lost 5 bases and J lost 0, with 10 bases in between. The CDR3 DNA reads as TGTGCCAGCAGCCCCGCCCGGATGAACACTGAAGCTTTCTTT. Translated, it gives CASSPARMNTEAFF.

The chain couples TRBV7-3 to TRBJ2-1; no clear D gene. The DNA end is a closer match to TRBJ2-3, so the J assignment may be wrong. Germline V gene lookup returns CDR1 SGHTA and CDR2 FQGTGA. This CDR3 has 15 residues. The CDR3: CASSLNGFLTDTQYF. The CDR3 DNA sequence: TGTGCCAGCAGCTTAAATGGCTTCCTCACAGATACGCAGTATTTT.

CDR3 sequence (DNA): TGTGCCAGCAGTTCACCCTGGACTAGCTCCTACAATGAGCAGTACTTC. It translates to CASSSPWTSSYNEQYF. The chain uses TRBV28 and TRBJ2-5, with 8 bases matching TRBD2. The V and J ends lost 4 bases and 11 bases, in that order; junction bases with no gene match: 18. The CDR3 covers 16 residues. The V gene's germline CDR1 is MDHEN and CDR2 SYDVKM.

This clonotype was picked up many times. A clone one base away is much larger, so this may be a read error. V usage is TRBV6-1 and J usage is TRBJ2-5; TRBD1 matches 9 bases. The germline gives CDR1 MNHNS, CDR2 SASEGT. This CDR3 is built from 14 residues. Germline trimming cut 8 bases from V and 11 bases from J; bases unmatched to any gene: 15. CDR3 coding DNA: TGTGCCAGCGTTCCCGGGACAGGGCTGAATGAGCAGTACTTC. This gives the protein CASVPGTGLNEQYF.

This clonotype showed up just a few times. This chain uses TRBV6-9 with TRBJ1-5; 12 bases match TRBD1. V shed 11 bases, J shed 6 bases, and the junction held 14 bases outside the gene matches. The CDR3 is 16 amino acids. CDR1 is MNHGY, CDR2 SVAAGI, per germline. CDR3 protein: CAQKGQGAMGSQPQHF. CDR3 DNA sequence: TGTGCCCAAAAGGGACAGGGGGCAATGGGGTCTCAGCCCCAGCATTTT.

Here the CDR3 reads CASSSDSGNPHYGEQYF. The DNA for the CDR3 is TGTGCCAGCAGTTCCGATAGCGGGAACCCCCACTACGGCGAGCAGTACTTC. The gene calls are TRBV6-1 and TRBJ2-3, with 8 nucleotides matching TRBD2. The end of the DNA is better explained by TRBJ2-7, so the J call may be wrong. The CDR3 has 17 residues. Germline V gene data show CDR1 as MNHNS and CDR2 as SASEGT.

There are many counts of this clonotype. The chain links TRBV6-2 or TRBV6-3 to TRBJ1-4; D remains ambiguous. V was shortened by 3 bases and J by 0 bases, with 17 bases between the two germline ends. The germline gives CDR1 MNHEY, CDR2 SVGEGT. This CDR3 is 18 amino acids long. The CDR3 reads CASSYIGVGVTTNEKLFF. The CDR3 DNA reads TGTGCCAGCAGTTATATCGGGGTGGGAGTGACAACTAATGAAAAACTGTTTTTT.

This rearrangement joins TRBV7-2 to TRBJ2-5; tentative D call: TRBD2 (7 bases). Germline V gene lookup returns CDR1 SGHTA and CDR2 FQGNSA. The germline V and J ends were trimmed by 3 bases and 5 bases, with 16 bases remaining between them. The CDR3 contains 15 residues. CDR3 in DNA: TGTGCCAGCAGCTTGGTCAGAGGGGGAGGGGAGACCCAGTACTTC. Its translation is CASSLVRGGGETQYF.

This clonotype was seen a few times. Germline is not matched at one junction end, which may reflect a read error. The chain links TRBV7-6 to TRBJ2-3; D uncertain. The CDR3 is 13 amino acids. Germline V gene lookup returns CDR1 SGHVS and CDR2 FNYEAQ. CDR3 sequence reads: CASSLDKGHTQYF. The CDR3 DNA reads TGTGCTAGCAGCTTAGACAAAGGGCATACGCAGTATTTT.

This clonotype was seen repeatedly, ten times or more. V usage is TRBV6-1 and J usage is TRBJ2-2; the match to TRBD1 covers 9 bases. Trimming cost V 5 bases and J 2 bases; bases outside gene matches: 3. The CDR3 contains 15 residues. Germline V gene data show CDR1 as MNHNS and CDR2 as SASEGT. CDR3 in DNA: TGTGCCAGCAGTCGGACAGGGGACAACACCGGGGAGCTGTTTTTT. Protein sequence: CASSRTGDNTGELFF.